The source of this TCR beta chain is a study of blood T cell repertoires in COVID-19. The V and J ends lost 3 bases and 0 bases, in that order; junction bases with no gene match: 4. This CDR3 has 16 amino acids. Looked up from germline, CDR1 is SGHKS and CDR2 is YYEKEE (reference sequence). Profiled with immunoSEQ multiplex PCR; TCRdb holds only in-frame clones, not every one. The table shows about 16,000 clones, with approximately 91% occurring only once. V gene TRBV5-5 combines with J gene TRBJ2-1; TRBD2 matches at 9 bases. This clonotype originated in a man in his 60s with acute or convalescent COVID-19. The sequencing input was peripheral blood. CDR3 sequence: CASSWAGGSSYNEQFF. For the CDR3, the DNA is TGTGCCAGCAGCTGGGCGGGGGGGAGCTCCTACAATGAGCAGTTCTTC.